The clone carrying this T cell receptor (beta chain) was counted between two and nine times. Its antigen is currently unknown. The data are from a study of identical twins. Findings and limits, study-wide: Some out-of-frame alpha sequences were shared by twins, and these showed excess low generation probability. Models came in too low on out-of-frame TCR alpha sharing in monozygotic twins.

CDR3 length: 15 residues. TCRdb re-derived calls from the 5' RACE reads in MiXCR, one entry per CDR3 protein. The sample contains approximately 600,000 distinct CDR3 sequences, more than 9% of which appear only once. Only healthy Caucasians were enrolled as donors. These data are also associated with another study on yellow fever vaccine responses in identical twins.

The sample consisted of PBMCs. The source of this sequence is a woman under 30 in good health. The chain has TRBV21-1 and TRBJ2-4; no check of the table's D call, TRBD2, against the DNA was made. TRBV21-1 is a listed pseudogene. The CDR3 DNA is TGTGCCAGCAGCAAAGAAGGAGGGCAGGGAGACATTCAGTACTTC. Its protein product is CASSKEGGQGDIQYF.